This T cell receptor beta chain was retrieved from a study of T cell repertoires in cytomegalovirus infection. TCRdb analysed the reads with MiXCR anew, one entry per CDR3 protein. The sample has around 310,000 distinct CDR3 sequences, 15% to 20% seen once; the top ten hold about 12%. Germline CDR1 MDHEN, CDR2 SYDVKM. This CDR3 region has 12 residues. The junction had 6 bases not matched to a gene; V was cut back by 10 bases and J by 8 bases. This clonotype was recorded a few times. Its target is unknown. Study-wide results and caveats: CMV-specific TCR beta clonotypes restricted by HLA-C dominated the ex vivo response.

The receptor was derived from a human donor in good health (CMV status not recorded). Some clones in this sample may be carry-over from other donors' samples. The rearrangement uses TRBV28 and TRBJ1-2; 11 bases are shared with TRBD1. Sequencing was carried out using PBMCs. The CDR3 loop reads CATRRTGGGYTF. The CDR3 nucleotides read TGTGCCACCCGGCGGACAGGGGGCGGCTACACCTTC.